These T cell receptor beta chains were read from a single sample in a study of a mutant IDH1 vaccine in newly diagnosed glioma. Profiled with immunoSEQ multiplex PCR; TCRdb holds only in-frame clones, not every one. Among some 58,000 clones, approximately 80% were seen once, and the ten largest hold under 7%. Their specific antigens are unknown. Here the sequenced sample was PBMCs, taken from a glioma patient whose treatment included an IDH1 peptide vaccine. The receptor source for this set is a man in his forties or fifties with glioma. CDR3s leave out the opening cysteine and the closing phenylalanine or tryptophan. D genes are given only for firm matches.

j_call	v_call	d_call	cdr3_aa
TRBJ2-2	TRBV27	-	ASSFGAVNTGELF
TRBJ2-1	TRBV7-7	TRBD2	ASSIGTSGSNEQF
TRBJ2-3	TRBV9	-	ASSVGPGGGTDTQY
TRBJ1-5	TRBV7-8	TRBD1	ASSPQTGVPNQPQH
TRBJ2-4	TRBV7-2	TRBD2	ASSLVPLAGVGVKNIQY
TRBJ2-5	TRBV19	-	ASSSLGTVETQY
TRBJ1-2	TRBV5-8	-	ASSLAATSNYGYT
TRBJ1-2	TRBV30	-	AWSVPGGYT
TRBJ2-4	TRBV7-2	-	ASSLFSAGRAKNIQY
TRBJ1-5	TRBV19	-	ASSLKVRQPQH
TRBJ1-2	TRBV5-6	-	ASSLPWGTTANYGYT
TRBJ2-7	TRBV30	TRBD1	AWSQGQGDEQY
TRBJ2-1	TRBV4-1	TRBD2	ASSPRGLAGPTSSYNEQF
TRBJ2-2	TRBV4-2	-	ATYQGSAGELF
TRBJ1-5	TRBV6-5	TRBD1	ASSYSRGQQPQH